This T cell receptor beta chain originates from a study of cytomegalovirus exposure and HLA in healthy donors. 60 Vbeta and 13 Jbeta primers were used in PCR. Profiling relied on immunoSEQ multiplex PCR, and the TCRdb table lists in-frame clones only, not all of them. This sample yields more than 100,000 clones, of which around 83% are seen a single time; about 8.1% belongs to the top ten. Broader study findings: 164 TCR beta chains were listed as cytomegalovirus-associated. Among the CMV-associated chains, a few were confirmed in vitro as specific for CMV antigens.

This CDR3 is 16 amino acids long. Trimming pared 0 bases from V and 0 bases from J, leaving 13 bases between. Germline V gene sequence: CDR1 SGHRS, CDR2 YFSETQ. To note about this clone: The antigen remains undetermined.

The sequence was obtained from a woman aged 50 to 60 in good health and CMV-seropositive. This chain connects TRBV5-1 to TRBJ2-7; the D gene is possibly TRBD2 (7 bases). The sample consisted of PBMCs. Written as DNA, the CDR3 is TGCGCCAGCAGCTTGGGCGGGGGCTCCCTCTCCTACGAGCAGTACTTC. Its protein product is CASSLGGGSLSYEQYF.